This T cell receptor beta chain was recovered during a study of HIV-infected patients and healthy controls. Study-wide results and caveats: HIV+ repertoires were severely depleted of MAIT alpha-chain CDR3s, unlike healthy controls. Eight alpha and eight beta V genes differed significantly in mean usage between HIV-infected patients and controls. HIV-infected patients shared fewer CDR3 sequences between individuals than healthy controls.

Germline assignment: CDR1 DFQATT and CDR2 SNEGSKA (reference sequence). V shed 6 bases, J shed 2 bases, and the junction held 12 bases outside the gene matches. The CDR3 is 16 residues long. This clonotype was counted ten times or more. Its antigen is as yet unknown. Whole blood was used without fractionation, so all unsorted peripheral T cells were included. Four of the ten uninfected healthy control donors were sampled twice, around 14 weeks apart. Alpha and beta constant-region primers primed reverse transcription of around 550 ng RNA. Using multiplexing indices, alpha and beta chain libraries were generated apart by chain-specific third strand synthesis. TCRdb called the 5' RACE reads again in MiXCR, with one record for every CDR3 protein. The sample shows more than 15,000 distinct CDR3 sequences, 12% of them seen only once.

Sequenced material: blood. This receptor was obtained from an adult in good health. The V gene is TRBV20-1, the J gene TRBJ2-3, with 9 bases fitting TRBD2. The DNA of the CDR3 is TGCAGTGCCCCGAAGGCTAGCGGGATCTTCACAGATACGCAGTATTTT. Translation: CSAPKASGIFTDTQYF.